The 23 T cell receptor beta chains reported below all come from one sample, sequenced in a study of blood T cells in healthy people across ages. For the second PCR, which ran for 7 to 11 cycles, a sample-barcoded 5' primer and a J-beta primer mix were used. From the 5' RACE reads, TCRdb called clonotypes with MiXCR, one entry per CDR3 protein. The data show around 700,000 distinct CDR3 sequences, around a quarter seen once. The same data also contributed to another study, on T cells of mothers and their children.

Sequencing was done on a sample of blood. These receptors all come from a boy aged 5-17 years in good health.

This clonotype came up a few times. V usage is TRBV29-1 and J usage is TRBJ2-5; D may be TRBD1 or TRBD2 (5 bases each). The J call is uncertain, as TRBJ2-7 better fits the DNA end. Germline V gene sequence: CDR1 SQVTM, CDR2 ANQGSEA. This CDR3 comprises 17 residues. CDR3 sequence: CSVELRAPWSGFYEQYF. The CDR3 DNA reads TGCAGCGTTGAACTCAGGGCACCCTGGTCGGGATTCTACGAGCAGTACTTC.

The chain combines TRBV20-1 with TRBJ2-7, with 7 bases that match TRBD2. The tail of the sequence fits TRBJ2-1 better, so the J call may be wrong. This CDR3 region has 16 residues. The V gene's germline CDR1 is DFQATT and CDR2 SNEGSKA (reference sequence). CDR3 sequence (DNA): TGCAGTGCTAGGGGAGCGGCGGGAGATGTCTACAATGAGCAGTTCTTC. Protein: CSARGAAGDVYNEQFF.

The chain has TRBV28 and TRBJ1-4; tentative D call: TRBD1 (5 bases). V lost 5 bases and J 3 bases, leaving 16 bases between the germline ends. Germline V gene lookup returns CDR1 MDHEN and CDR2 SYDVKM. The CDR3 sequence is 16 residues long. CDR3 nucleotide sequence: TGTGCCAGCAGTGGTAAAGGGGTCGCACCTAATGAAAAACTGTTTTTT. It translates to CASSGKGVAPNEKLFF.

The gene calls are TRBV6-6 and TRBJ2-5, with 7 positions matching TRBD2. The assigned J gene may be wrong: the sequence end matches TRBJ2-7 better. Germline lookup yields CDR1 MNHNY and CDR2 SVGAGI (reference sequence). This CDR3 is built from 14 residues. This chain's CDR3 is CASSSTGTNYEQYF. The CDR3 bases are TGTGCCAGCAGTTCCACCGGGACTAACTACGAGCAGTACTTC.

The rearrangement joins TRBV9 to TRBJ2-5; D gene unclear. TRBJ2-1 explains the end of the DNA better; the J call may be wrong. The CDR3 contains 14 residues. Germline-derived CDR1 and CDR2 are SGDLS and YYNGEE. The CDR3 region is CASSVVYRDNEQFF. DNA of the CDR3: TGTGCCAGCAGCGTAGTGTACAGAGACAATGAGCAGTTCTTC.

This chain joins TRBV27 and TRBJ2-5; TRBD1 is a possible D gene (5 bases). The tail of the sequence fits TRBJ2-7 better, so the J call may be wrong. The germline V gene encodes CDR1 MNHEY and CDR2 SMNVEV (reference sequence). The CDR3 loop spans 14 amino acids. CDR3 in amino acids: CASSFSDNGYEQYF. The CDR3 DNA reads TGTGCCAGCAGTTTTTCGGACAACGGCTACGAGCAGTACTTC.

This clonotype was counted a few times. The CDR3 sequence: CASSLVPGAVGANVLTF. CDR3 nucleotide sequence: TGCGCCAGCAGCTTGGTCCCCGGGGCAGTCGGGGCCAACGTCCTGACTTTC. The rearrangement uses TRBV5-1 and TRBJ2-6; the D gene could be TRBD1 or TRBD2 (5 bases each). The CDR3 length is 17 residues. V was cut by 0 bases and J by 4 bases, with 14 bases left in between. Germline CDR1 SGHRS, CDR2 YFSETQ.

This clonotype was found a few times. This chain joins TRBV28 and TRBJ2-7; 7 bases align to TRBD1. From germline, CDR1 is MDHEN and CDR2 SYDVKM. Trimming at V came to 3 bases and at J to 3 bases, leaving 5 bases not matched to a gene. The CDR3 has 14 amino acids. For the CDR3, the DNA is TGTGCCAGCAGTTTGACGGGACAGTTCTACGAGCAGTACTTC. Amino acids: CASSLTGQFYEQYF.

The chain recombines TRBV20-1 with TRBJ2-1; D is undetermined. Germline assignment: CDR1 DFQATT and CDR2 SNEGSKA (reference sequence). V was pared by 3 bases and J by 1 base, with 16 bases between. The CDR3 is 16 amino acids. This CDR3 is CSASPGPPRSYNEQFF. The DNA for the CDR3 is TGCAGTGCTAGTCCCGGGCCACCCCGGTCCTACAATGAGCAGTTCTTC.

With regard to this clonotype: A read error may account for a junction end that differs from germline. This chain joins TRBV12-3 or TRBV12-4 and TRBJ1-4, with 10 bases lining up with TRBD1. This CDR3 is 15 amino acids long. The CDR3 sequence is CASSLGTGANEKLLF. CDR3 coding DNA: TGTGCCAGCAGTCTGGGGACAGGGGCTAATGAAAAACTGCTTTTT.

This clonotype was counted only a few times. The genes are TRBV9 and TRBJ2-3, with TRBD2 as a possible D gene (6 bases). There are 15 residues in the CDR3. Germline CDR1 reads SGDLS; CDR2 reads YYNGEE. V lost 0 bases and J lost 0, with 8 bases in between. This CDR3 reads CASSVGDLSTDTQYF. CDR3 sequence (DNA): TGTGCCAGCAGCGTAGGGGACTTAAGCACAGATACGCAGTATTTT.

In its sample, this clonotype was seen a few times. The chain carries TRBV20-1 and TRBJ1-4, with 7 bases fitting TRBD1. Germline V gene lookup returns CDR1 DFQATT and CDR2 SNEGSKA (reference sequence). The CDR3 is made up of 15 amino acids. V lost 3 bases to trimming and J lost 6 bases; unmatched junction nucleotides: 10. The CDR3 nucleotides read TGCAGTGCTAGGCGCTACAGGGGACCGGATGAAAAACTGTTTTTT. Its protein product is CSARRYRGPDEKLFF.

The V gene is TRBV7-2, the J gene TRBJ1-2; D uncertain. The CDR3 totals 12 residues. The germline CDR1 and CDR2 sequences are SGHTA and FQGNSA. V lost 4 bases to trimming and J lost 7 bases, with 10 bases between them. CDR3: CASSYYESGYTF. Here the CDR3 DNA reads TGTGCCAGCAGCTATTATGAGTCTGGCTACACCTTC.

The chain carries TRBV13 and TRBJ2-3, with a weak D call TRBD2 (6 bases). Trimming took off 5 bases at V and 2 bases at J, with 17 bases between the two ends. The CDR3 has 16 amino acids. Germline V CDR1 and CDR2: PRHDT, FYEKMQ (reference sequence). CDR3: CASSGRLVSPTDTQYF. The CDR3 coding sequence is TGTGCCAGCAGCGGGCGACTAGTCAGCCCCACAGATACGCAGTATTTT. Complete variable domain (other parts from reference TRBV13 and TRBJ2-3): AAGVIQSPRHLIKEKRETATLKCYPIPRHDTVYWYQQGPGQDPQFLISFYEKMQSDKGSIPDRFSAQQFSDYHSELNMSSLELGDSALYFCASSGRLVSPTDTQYFGPGTRLTVL.

This chain connects TRBV5-1 to TRBJ1-2; tentative D call: TRBD1 (5 bases). CDR3 length: 18 residues. Trimming removed 1 base at V and 2 bases at J, with 21 bases between. Germline-derived CDR1 and CDR2 are SGHRS and YFSETQ. In DNA, the CDR3 is TGCGCCAGCAGCTTGTTAACGGGAGGAGTAGGGGAGAACTATGGCTACACCTTC. Residues: CASSLLTGGVGENYGYTF. Full variable domain (rest looked up from reference TRBV5-1 and TRBJ1-2): KAGVTQTPRYLIKTRGQQVTLSCSPISGHRSVSWYQQTPGQGLQFLFEYFSETQRNKGNFPGRFSGRQFSNSRSEMNVSTLELGDSALYLCASSLLTGGVGENYGYTFGSGTRLTVV.

This chain uses TRBV7-9 with TRBJ2-5; D unclear. Germline CDR1 SEHNR, CDR2 FQNEAQ (reference sequence). This CDR3 has 13 amino acids. V was trimmed by 4 bases and J by 11 bases, leaving 17 bases between them. CDR3: CASSSVLLLEQYF. In DNA form, the CDR3 reads TGTGCCAGCAGCTCCGTTCTCCTGTTAGAGCAGTACTTC. Looking up the rest from reference TRBV7-9 and TRBJ2-5 gives the full variable domain: DTGVSQNPRHKITKRGQNVTFRCDPISEHNRLYWYRQTLGQGPEFLTYFQNEAQLEKSRLLSDRFSAERPKGSFSTLEIQRTEQGDSAMYLCASSSVLLLEQYFGPGTRLLVL.

This clonotype was seen a few times. This rearrangement joins TRBV14 to TRBJ2-3, with D perhaps TRBD2 (6 bases). Germline lookup yields CDR1 SGHDN and CDR2 FVKESK. The CDR3 contains 16 residues. V lost 5 bases and J lost 3, with 18 bases in between. CDR3 bases: TGTGCCAGCAGCGTAGAGGGAGGACTACTTACAGATACGCAGTATTTT. As protein: CASSVEGGLLTDTQYF.

This clonotype was seen only a few times. Compared with germline, one end of the junction differs, possibly owing to a read error. The chain combines TRBV5-5 with TRBJ2-5; 7 bases agree with TRBD2. The CDR3 runs 15 residues. Germline V gene lookup returns CDR1 SGHKS and CDR2 YYEKEE (reference sequence). CDR3 protein: CAGSLFWEGQETQYF. The CDR3 nucleotides read TGTGCCGGCAGCTTGTTCTGGGAGGGCCAAGAGACCCAGTACTTC.

This chain joins TRBV29-1 and TRBJ2-5, with 9 bases matching TRBD2. Near its end, the DNA agrees better with TRBJ2-7, so the J call may be wrong. The CDR3 is 13 residues long. Germline V gene sequence: CDR1 SQVTM, CDR2 ANQGSEA. The CDR3 sequence is CSVRGRASYEQYF. The DNA of the CDR3 is TGCAGCGTTCGCGGGAGGGCCTCCTACGAGCAGTACTTC.

The genes are TRBV5-1 and TRBJ1-3, with 7 bases lining up with TRBD1. With V trimmed by 2 bases and J by 2 bases, 4 bases remained unmatched. Per the germline V gene, CDR1 is SGHRS and CDR2 is YFSETQ. This CDR3 has 15 amino acids. CDR3 in amino acids: CASSFQGTAGNTIYF. DNA of the CDR3: TGCGCCAGCAGCTTTCAGGGGACAGCTGGAAACACCATATATTTT.

The rearrangement joins TRBV5-5 to TRBJ1-2, with 10 bases matching TRBD1. V lost 4 bases and J lost 6; bases outside the gene matches: 12. Germline CDR1 is SGHKS and CDR2 is YYEKEE (reference sequence). The CDR3 totals 16 residues. The CDR3 region is CASSLSGTGASNGYTF. The DNA for the CDR3 is TGTGCCAGCAGCCTTTCCGGGACAGGGGCTTCAAATGGCTACACCTTC.

The sample holds a few counts of this clonotype. The J gene is TRBJ1-2, the V gene TRBV20-1; no firm D call. This CDR3 has 11 amino acids. The V end lost 3 bases, the J end lost 5 bases, and 7 bases lay between the germline ends. Germline V CDR1 and CDR2: DFQATT, SNEGSKA (reference sequence). The DNA for the CDR3 is TGCAGTGCTAGTACGGGATATGGCTACACCTTC. Translation: CSASTGYGYTF.

CDR3 region: CSVRFGGSYEQYF. The CDR3, as DNA: TGCAGCGTACGATTTGGAGGATCCTACGAGCAGTACTTC. This chain links TRBV29-1 with TRBJ2-7; the D gene is possibly TRBD2 (5 bases). Looked up from germline, CDR1 is SQVTM and CDR2 is ANQGSEA. The CDR3 runs 13 residues. V lost 6 bases, J lost 1 base, and 13 bases lay in between.